The entry below gives a single T cell receptor (beta chain) sequence along with its context. The repertoire was sequenced with immunoSEQ multiplex PCR; TCRdb's copy has only in-frame clones and lacks some. Of roughly 380,000 clones in the sample, more than 75% were seen once. This sample was taken from a study of blood T cell repertoires in COVID-19. About the study: From T cells, B-cell-depleted T cells, or PBMCs came the material, which was cDNA or gDNA.

This CDR3 spans 15 amino acids. Trimming cost V 5 bases and J 5 bases, with 13 bases left between them. Germline CDR1 reads MNHEY; CDR2 reads SVGAGI. The source is a human donor with acute or convalescent COVID-19. The donor label of this sample is uncertain. V is TRBV6-5 and J is TRBJ1-6; weak D call: TRBD1 (6 bases). Sequenced material: peripheral blood. The CDR3 coding sequence is TGTGCCAGCAGTATAGGGACACGAAATAATTCACCCCTCCACTTT. This gives the protein CASSIGTRNNSPLHF.